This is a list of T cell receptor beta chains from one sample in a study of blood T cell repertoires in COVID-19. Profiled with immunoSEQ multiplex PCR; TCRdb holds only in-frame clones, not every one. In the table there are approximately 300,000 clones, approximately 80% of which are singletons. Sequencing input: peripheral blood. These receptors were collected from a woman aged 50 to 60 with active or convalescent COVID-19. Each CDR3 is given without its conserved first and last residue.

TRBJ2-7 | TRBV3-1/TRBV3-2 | ASSQSSAASSYEQY
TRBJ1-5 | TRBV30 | AWKGKGSWQPQH
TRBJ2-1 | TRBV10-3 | AISGTSGRAYNEQF
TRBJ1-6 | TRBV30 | AWGTGSSYNSPLH
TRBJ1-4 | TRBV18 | ASSRGDANEKLF
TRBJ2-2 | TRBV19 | ASSIDYGTSGGELF
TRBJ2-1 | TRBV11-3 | ASSARIAGAGEQF
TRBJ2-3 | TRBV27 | ASSLLAGGFTDTQY
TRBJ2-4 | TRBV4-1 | ASSQGLAGASVQY
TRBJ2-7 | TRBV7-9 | ASSSPSRNEQY
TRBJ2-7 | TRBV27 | ASSLGAPDRGSSYEQY
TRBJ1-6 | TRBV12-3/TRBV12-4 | ASSLDNSPLH
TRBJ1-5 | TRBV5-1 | ASSLTGEPQPQH
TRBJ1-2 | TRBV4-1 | ASSQDGTGGLYGYT
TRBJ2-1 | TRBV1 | TSSQEPGLAGDGARNEQF
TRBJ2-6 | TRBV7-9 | ASSFPSSGANVLT
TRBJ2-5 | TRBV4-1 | ASSQAVLETQY
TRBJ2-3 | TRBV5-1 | ASSLPDSTDTQY
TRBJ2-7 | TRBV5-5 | ASSRGGTGPYEQY
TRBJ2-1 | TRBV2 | ASSLQGGSYNEQF
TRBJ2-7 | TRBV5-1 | ASSLNRVHEQY
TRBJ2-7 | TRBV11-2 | ASSGSSGSYEQY
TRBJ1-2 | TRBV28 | ASSTHQGQGNYGYT
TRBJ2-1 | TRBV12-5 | ASVLAGGPGNEQF
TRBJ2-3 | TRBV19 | ASSGQGAEDTQY
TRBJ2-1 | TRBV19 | ASSMGWLAGYDEQF
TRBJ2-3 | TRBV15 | ATSRELAVDTQY
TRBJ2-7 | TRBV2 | ASSAGQGVYEQY
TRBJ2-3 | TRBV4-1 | ASSQVGLSTDTQY
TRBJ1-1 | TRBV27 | ASSLYQGWGEAF
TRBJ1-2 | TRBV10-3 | AIRPGGANYGYT
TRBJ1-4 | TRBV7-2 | ASSPAATNEKLF
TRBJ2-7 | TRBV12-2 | ASRLRRRSKLYEQY
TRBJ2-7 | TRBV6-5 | ASSGIRGFSYEQY
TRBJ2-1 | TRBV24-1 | ATSPFGGGGYNEQF
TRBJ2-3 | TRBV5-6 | ASSPDRGTDTQY
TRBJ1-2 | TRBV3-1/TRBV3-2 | ASSQDLWGYT
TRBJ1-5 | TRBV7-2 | ASSPWSVSNQPQH
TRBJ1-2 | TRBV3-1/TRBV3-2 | ASSQEQENYGYT